The present T cell receptor (beta chain) was sequenced within a study of beta chain features in type 1 diabetes. Study-level findings and limits: Here, the possible influence of HLA type (on TCRB rearrangement) remained unresolved. Fewer junction insertions and more nucleotide deletions appeared in type 1 diabetes patients. PCR might pick shorter templates more often, in the same way for patients and controls. Within each of all four CD4+ subsets, Type 1 diabetes patients had TCRB CDR3s that were moderately but significantly shorter.

Reverse transcribing all isolated RNA meant expressed TCRB transcripts were sequenced. Sequenced naive, central memory and regulatory T cell samples produced an average of approximately 3.8 million reads. Assay used: immunoSEQ multiplex PCR; TCRdb lists only in-frame clones, some missing. Of a few hundred thousand clones in the sample, about 10% were seen once. This clone was recorded many times. Its target is unknown. A junction boundary mismatches the germline segment, possibly from a read error. The TCR sequence derives from a man aged 25-45 years with type 1 diabetes. Sequenced sample: central memory CD4+ T cells from blood.

CDR3 nucleotides: TGTGCCAGCTCTCCACGGGGTGTCACAGATACGCAGTATTTT. It yields the protein CASSPRGVTDTQYF. V gene TRBV18 combines with J gene TRBJ2-3; tentative D call: TRBD2 (5 bases). Germline CDR1 and CDR2: KGHSH and LQKENI. CDR3 length: 14 residues.